The rows below give T cell receptor beta chains drawn from one sample of a study of T-cell memory formation after mild COVID-19. One entry per CDR3 protein results from TCRdb running MiXCR on the 5' RACE reads. The sample lists approximately 450,000 distinct CDR3 sequences, 18% seen once, with over 9% in the top ten. The source material was PBMCs or a T cell subset sorted from them (not recorded which). Receptors originate from an adult woman who had mild COVID-19 (a few samples of this study predate the infection). Cell type and time point are not known. Both conserved end residues are part of each CDR3. The order of the fields is V gene, clone size, D gene, J gene, CDR3 DNA, CDR3 protein. The D gene is left open where the match is weak. A clone size is listed for some rows: how often the clone was seen (once, few, many), or a class if it is expanded.

TRBV20-1	NA	TRBD1	TRBJ1-1	TGCAGTGCTATTTCAGGGGGGCGCGCTTTCTTT	CSAISGGRAFF
TRBV25-1	NA	NA	TRBJ2-2	TGTGCCAGCAGTGAGGTAGTCGGGGAGCTGTTTTTT	CASSEVVGELFF
TRBV12-5	few	NA	TRBJ1-2	TGTGCTAGTGGTTCGCGGGGGTACGGCTACACCTTC	CASGSRGYGYTF
TRBV24-1	few	TRBD1	TRBJ2-7	TGTGCCACCAGTGAACGGACCGGGACAGGGAGCGAGCAGTACTTC	CATSERTGTGSEQYF
TRBV20-1	NA	NA	TRBJ2-7	TGCAGTGCTAGTCTCTTAGGACTTCTTTACGAGCAGTACTTC	CSASLLGLLYEQYF
TRBV11-3	few	NA	TRBJ1-5	TGTGCCAGCAGCCTCCTCTACGGCCAGCCCCAGCATTTT	CASSLLYGQPQHF
TRBV6-2/TRBV6-3	NA	NA	TRBJ2-3	TGTGCCAGCAGCTTTCGCCGAGATACGCAGTATTTT	CASSFRRDTQYF
TRBV7-6	few	TRBD2	TRBJ2-7	TGTGCCAGCAGTCCACGGAGGGTGTATAGCGGGAGTGCCGAGCAGTACTTC	CASSPRRVYSGSAEQYF
TRBV24-1	NA	NA	TRBJ2-1	TGTGCCACCAGTGACCCAGAGGGGGGACCATCCAATGAGCAGTTCTTC	CATSDPEGGPSNEQFF
TRBV5-1	few	TRBD2	TRBJ2-1	TGCGCCAGCAGCTTGGTGGAAATTGCGGGAGGTCGGGCTAATGAGCAGTTCTTC	CASSLVEIAGGRANEQFF
TRBV2	NA	TRBD2	TRBJ2-1	TGTGCCAGCAGTGCGGGACTAGCGGGGGTGCGCTACAATGAGCAGTTCTTC	CASSAGLAGVRYNEQFF
TRBV5-1	NA	NA	TRBJ2-2	TGCGCCAGCAGCCCCGGACTACACAACACCGGGGAGCTGTTTTTT	CASSPGLHNTGELFF
TRBV5-1	NA	NA	TRBJ2-5	TGCGCCAGCAGCTTAGCGGACAGTTTACAAGAGACCCAGTACTTC	CASSLADSLQETQYF
TRBV6-5	few	NA	TRBJ2-5	TGTGCCAGCAGCCTACCGGACCCGCCCCGGGGGACCCAGTACTTC	CASSLPDPPRGTQYF
TRBV20-1	many	TRBD2	TRBJ2-5	TGCAGTGCTAGGACTAGCGGGGGCGAGACCCAGTACTTC	CSARTSGGETQYF
TRBV6-2/TRBV6-3	few	NA	TRBJ2-1	TGTGCCAGCATCGGACGTTCACTAAAGCAGTTCTTC	CASIGRSLKQFF
TRBV6-5	few	NA	TRBJ1-2	TGTGCCAGCAAGGTCGTAGATAGTCATGGCTACACCTTC	CASKVVDSHGYTF
TRBV5-1	NA	NA	TRBJ1-3	TGCGCCAGCAGCTTGGGAGGGCCTGGAAACACCATATATTTT	CASSLGGPGNTIYF
TRBV12-3/TRBV12-4	NA	NA	TRBJ1-3	TGTGCCAGCAGCTCCGGACCAGTGGGAGGAAACACCATATATTTT	CASSSGPVGGNTIYF
TRBV10-3	few	NA	TRBJ2-3	TGTGCCATCAGTGAGTTCAGCTTGGGACCAGATACGCAGTATTTT	CAISEFSLGPDTQYF
TRBV7-3	many	NA	TRBJ2-1	TGTGCCAGCAGCTTACGCGCGGGGAGCTCCTACAATGAGCAGTTCTTC	CASSLRAGSSYNEQFF
TRBV11-2	NA	NA	TRBJ1-2	TGTGCCAGCAGCTTAGGACGGGCAGGTTCCTGGGGCTACACCTTC	CASSLGRAGSWGYTF
TRBV20-1	NA	NA	TRBJ1-1	TGCAGTGCTAGAAGGCGCGCACCGCGGGCAACTGAAGCTTTCTTT	CSARRRAPRATEAFF
TRBV7-6	NA	NA	TRBJ1-1	TGTGCCAGCAGCTTAGGCGGGACACCGAACACTGAAGCTTTCTTT	CASSLGGTPNTEAFF
TRBV2	few	TRBD1	TRBJ1-5	TGTGCCAGCAGTGAGACGACAGGGCGGCAGCCCCAGCATTTT	CASSETTGRQPQHF
TRBV15	few	TRBD2	TRBJ2-3	TGTGCCACCAGCAGAGATTTAGCGGGAGATACGCAGTATTTT	CATSRDLAGDTQYF
TRBV15	NA	NA	TRBJ1-1	TGTGCCACCCACCCGGGACGGACCTTGAACACTGAAGCTTTCTTT	CATHPGRTLNTEAFF
TRBV4-3	NA	NA	TRBJ2-6	TGCGCCAGCAGCTACGGGCGGATCTCTGGGGCCAACGTCCTGACTTTC	CASSYGRISGANVLTF
TRBV15	NA	NA	TRBJ1-2	TGTGCCACCAGCAGAGAGGCCACTAACTATGGCTACACCTTC	CATSREATNYGYTF
TRBV12-3/TRBV12-4	NA	NA	TRBJ1-1	TGTGCCAGCAATCACCCACTCGGCACTGAAGCTTTCTTT	CASNHPLGTEAFF
TRBV7-2	NA	NA	TRBJ2-5	TGTGCCAGCAGGCATGGACCCGAGTACCAAGAGACCCAGTACTTC	CASRHGPEYQETQYF
TRBV6-2/TRBV6-3	NA	NA	TRBJ1-2	TGTGCCAGCACTCCAGGGGTTTTGCGCTATGGCTACACCTTC	CASTPGVLRYGYTF
TRBV9	few	NA	TRBJ2-3	TGTGCCAGCAGCGTGGGAGCAGATACGCAGTATTTT	CASSVGADTQYF
TRBV20-1	few	NA	TRBJ1-2	TGCAGTGCTAGAGGGCAGGATTATGGCTACACCTTC	CSARGQDYGYTF
TRBV6-5	few	TRBD1	TRBJ1-5	TGTGCCAGCAGACGCCGGGACAGGGGGAACAATCAGCCCCAGCATTTT	CASRRRDRGNNQPQHF
TRBV20-1	NA	TRBD1	TRBJ1-6	TGCAGTGCTTTCCGGACAGGGGTAGGGTCACCCCTCCACTTT	CSAFRTGVGSPLHF
TRBV6-5	NA	TRBD1	TRBJ1-1	TGTGCCAGCAGCCCCGGGACAGGGCCCCTAATGAACACTGAAGCTTTCTTT	CASSPGTGPLMNTEAFF
TRBV19	few	TRBD2	TRBJ2-1	TGTGCCAGTAGACTACCGGGACTAGCATTCAATGAGCAGTTCTTC	CASRLPGLAFNEQFF
TRBV15	NA	NA	TRBJ1-1	TGTGCCACCAGCAGAGATCTCTACACTGAAGCTTTCTTT	CATSRDLYTEAFF
TRBV6-5	many	NA	TRBJ2-7	TGTGCCAGCCGCAGGACCGCGCAGGGAGGGCAGTACTTC	CASRRTAQGGQYF
TRBV7-3	few	NA	TRBJ2-1	TGTGCCAGCAGTTCCGGGATTCAGAATGAGCAGTTCTTC	CASSSGIQNEQFF
TRBV7-9	few	TRBD2	TRBJ2-1	TGTGCCAGCAGCAGCAAGGGACTAGCGGGGGCCTACAATGAGCAGTTCTTC	CASSSKGLAGAYNEQFF
TRBV6-2/TRBV6-3	NA	TRBD1	TRBJ1-2	TGTGCCAGCAGGGACTCGGGACAGGGGGCCAGTGGCTACACCTTC	CASRDSGQGASGYTF
TRBV4-1	few	NA	TRBJ2-5	TGCGCCAGCAGCCCCCGTAGGAGCCCGGAGACCCAGTACTTC	CASSPRRSPETQYF
TRBV6-2/TRBV6-3	few	TRBD2	TRBJ2-5	TGTGCCAGCAACCTAGCGGGACTGGAGACCCAGTACTTC	CASNLAGLETQYF
TRBV5-1	NA	NA	TRBJ2-2	TGCGCCAGCAGCCCCCCCGGGGGACTGGTTAACACCGGGGAGCTGTTTTTT	CASSPPGGLVNTGELFF
TRBV6-2/TRBV6-3	NA	NA	TRBJ2-3	TGTGCCAGCAGTTACGGGCAGTTCACAGATACGCAGTATTTT	CASSYGQFTDTQYF
TRBV7-2	few	NA	TRBJ2-1	TGTGCCAGCAGCTTATCGGTGGCGACCAATGAGCAGTTCTTC	CASSLSVATNEQFF
TRBV9	NA	NA	TRBJ2-3	TGTGCCAGCAGCGTATTCAGGACTTTGGGGGGCACAGATACGCAGTATTTT	CASSVFRTLGGTDTQYF
TRBV20-1	few	TRBD1	TRBJ1-1	TGCAGTGCTAGAGATTCGGGACAGGGAAACACTGAAGCTTTCTTT	CSARDSGQGNTEAFF
TRBV3-1	few	NA	TRBJ2-7	TGTGCCAGCAGCTCACGACCGATTGGGGTAAACTCCTACGAGCAGTACTTC	CASSSRPIGVNSYEQYF
TRBV24-1	NA	TRBD1	TRBJ2-2	TGTGCCACCAGACCCCGGACAGGGGCCGGGGAGCTGTTTTTT	CATRPRTGAGELFF
TRBV5-1	few	NA	TRBJ1-2	TGCGCCAGCAGCTTGGCACAGAACTATGGCTACACCTTC	CASSLAQNYGYTF
TRBV20-1	NA	TRBD1	TRBJ2-5	TGCAGTGCGCCTCACAGGGGTCGGGAGACCCAGTACTTC	CSAPHRGRETQYF
TRBV2	NA	NA	TRBJ1-2	TGTGCCAGCAGTGCAAACAGGGAGGGCTACACCTTC	CASSANREGYTF
TRBV2	few	NA	TRBJ2-5	TGTGCCAGCCGGATACAGGAGGTAGAGACCCAGTACTTC	CASRIQEVETQYF
TRBV7-7	few	NA	TRBJ2-5	TGTGCCAGCAGCGGGGGGTCGGAGACCCAGTACTTC	CASSGGSETQYF
TRBV7-9	few	NA	TRBJ2-5	TGTGCCAGCAGCTTAGGAGAGAGTTGGGAGACCCAGTACTTC	CASSLGESWETQYF
TRBV15	few	TRBD2	TRBJ2-1	TGTGCCACCAGCAGAGCTAGGAGCGGGAGCTACAATGAGCAGTTCTTC	CATSRARSGSYNEQFF